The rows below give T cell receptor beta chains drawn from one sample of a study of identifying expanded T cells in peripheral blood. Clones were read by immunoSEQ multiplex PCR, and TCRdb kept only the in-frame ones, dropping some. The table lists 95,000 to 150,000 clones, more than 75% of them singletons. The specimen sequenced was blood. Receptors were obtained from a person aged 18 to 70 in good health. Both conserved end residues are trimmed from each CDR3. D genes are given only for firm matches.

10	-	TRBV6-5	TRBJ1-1	ASSVRYGRAF
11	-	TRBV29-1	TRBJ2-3	SVQGVLTDTQY
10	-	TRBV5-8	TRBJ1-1	ASSLLNTEAF
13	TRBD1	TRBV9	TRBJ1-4	ASSPWTGGDEKLF
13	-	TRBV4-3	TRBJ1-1	ASSQAWGMNTEAF
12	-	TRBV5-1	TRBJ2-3	ASSWGTATDTQY
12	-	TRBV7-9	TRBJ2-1	ASSSLTGHNEQF
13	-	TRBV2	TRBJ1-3	ASSPGRNRGNTIY
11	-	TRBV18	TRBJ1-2	ASSEDTNYGYT
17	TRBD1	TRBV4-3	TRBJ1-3	ASSQDAAGTGGALHTIY
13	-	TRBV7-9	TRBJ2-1	ASSFPGTPDNEQF
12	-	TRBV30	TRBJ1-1	AWGPNREFAEAF
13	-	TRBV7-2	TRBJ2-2	ASSFRLSNTGELF
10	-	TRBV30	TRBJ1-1	AWKKGRYEAF
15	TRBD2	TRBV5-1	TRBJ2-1	ASSLEFSGGGFDEQF
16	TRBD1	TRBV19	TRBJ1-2	ASRKAGTGGGRDYGYT
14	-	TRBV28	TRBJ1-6	ASTPGPGAKGSPLH
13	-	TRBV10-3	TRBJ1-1	AISEPEGVNTEAF
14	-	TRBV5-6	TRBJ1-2	ASSLPGRGVSYGYT
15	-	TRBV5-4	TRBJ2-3	ASSPQRGGGASDTQY
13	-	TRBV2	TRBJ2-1	ASSEVGGGNNEQF
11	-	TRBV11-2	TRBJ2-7	ASSDRLIYEQY
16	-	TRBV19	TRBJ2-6	ASKKGGRQSSGANVLT
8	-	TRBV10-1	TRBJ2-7	AGTGYEQY
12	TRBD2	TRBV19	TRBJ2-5	ASISSGAHRTQY